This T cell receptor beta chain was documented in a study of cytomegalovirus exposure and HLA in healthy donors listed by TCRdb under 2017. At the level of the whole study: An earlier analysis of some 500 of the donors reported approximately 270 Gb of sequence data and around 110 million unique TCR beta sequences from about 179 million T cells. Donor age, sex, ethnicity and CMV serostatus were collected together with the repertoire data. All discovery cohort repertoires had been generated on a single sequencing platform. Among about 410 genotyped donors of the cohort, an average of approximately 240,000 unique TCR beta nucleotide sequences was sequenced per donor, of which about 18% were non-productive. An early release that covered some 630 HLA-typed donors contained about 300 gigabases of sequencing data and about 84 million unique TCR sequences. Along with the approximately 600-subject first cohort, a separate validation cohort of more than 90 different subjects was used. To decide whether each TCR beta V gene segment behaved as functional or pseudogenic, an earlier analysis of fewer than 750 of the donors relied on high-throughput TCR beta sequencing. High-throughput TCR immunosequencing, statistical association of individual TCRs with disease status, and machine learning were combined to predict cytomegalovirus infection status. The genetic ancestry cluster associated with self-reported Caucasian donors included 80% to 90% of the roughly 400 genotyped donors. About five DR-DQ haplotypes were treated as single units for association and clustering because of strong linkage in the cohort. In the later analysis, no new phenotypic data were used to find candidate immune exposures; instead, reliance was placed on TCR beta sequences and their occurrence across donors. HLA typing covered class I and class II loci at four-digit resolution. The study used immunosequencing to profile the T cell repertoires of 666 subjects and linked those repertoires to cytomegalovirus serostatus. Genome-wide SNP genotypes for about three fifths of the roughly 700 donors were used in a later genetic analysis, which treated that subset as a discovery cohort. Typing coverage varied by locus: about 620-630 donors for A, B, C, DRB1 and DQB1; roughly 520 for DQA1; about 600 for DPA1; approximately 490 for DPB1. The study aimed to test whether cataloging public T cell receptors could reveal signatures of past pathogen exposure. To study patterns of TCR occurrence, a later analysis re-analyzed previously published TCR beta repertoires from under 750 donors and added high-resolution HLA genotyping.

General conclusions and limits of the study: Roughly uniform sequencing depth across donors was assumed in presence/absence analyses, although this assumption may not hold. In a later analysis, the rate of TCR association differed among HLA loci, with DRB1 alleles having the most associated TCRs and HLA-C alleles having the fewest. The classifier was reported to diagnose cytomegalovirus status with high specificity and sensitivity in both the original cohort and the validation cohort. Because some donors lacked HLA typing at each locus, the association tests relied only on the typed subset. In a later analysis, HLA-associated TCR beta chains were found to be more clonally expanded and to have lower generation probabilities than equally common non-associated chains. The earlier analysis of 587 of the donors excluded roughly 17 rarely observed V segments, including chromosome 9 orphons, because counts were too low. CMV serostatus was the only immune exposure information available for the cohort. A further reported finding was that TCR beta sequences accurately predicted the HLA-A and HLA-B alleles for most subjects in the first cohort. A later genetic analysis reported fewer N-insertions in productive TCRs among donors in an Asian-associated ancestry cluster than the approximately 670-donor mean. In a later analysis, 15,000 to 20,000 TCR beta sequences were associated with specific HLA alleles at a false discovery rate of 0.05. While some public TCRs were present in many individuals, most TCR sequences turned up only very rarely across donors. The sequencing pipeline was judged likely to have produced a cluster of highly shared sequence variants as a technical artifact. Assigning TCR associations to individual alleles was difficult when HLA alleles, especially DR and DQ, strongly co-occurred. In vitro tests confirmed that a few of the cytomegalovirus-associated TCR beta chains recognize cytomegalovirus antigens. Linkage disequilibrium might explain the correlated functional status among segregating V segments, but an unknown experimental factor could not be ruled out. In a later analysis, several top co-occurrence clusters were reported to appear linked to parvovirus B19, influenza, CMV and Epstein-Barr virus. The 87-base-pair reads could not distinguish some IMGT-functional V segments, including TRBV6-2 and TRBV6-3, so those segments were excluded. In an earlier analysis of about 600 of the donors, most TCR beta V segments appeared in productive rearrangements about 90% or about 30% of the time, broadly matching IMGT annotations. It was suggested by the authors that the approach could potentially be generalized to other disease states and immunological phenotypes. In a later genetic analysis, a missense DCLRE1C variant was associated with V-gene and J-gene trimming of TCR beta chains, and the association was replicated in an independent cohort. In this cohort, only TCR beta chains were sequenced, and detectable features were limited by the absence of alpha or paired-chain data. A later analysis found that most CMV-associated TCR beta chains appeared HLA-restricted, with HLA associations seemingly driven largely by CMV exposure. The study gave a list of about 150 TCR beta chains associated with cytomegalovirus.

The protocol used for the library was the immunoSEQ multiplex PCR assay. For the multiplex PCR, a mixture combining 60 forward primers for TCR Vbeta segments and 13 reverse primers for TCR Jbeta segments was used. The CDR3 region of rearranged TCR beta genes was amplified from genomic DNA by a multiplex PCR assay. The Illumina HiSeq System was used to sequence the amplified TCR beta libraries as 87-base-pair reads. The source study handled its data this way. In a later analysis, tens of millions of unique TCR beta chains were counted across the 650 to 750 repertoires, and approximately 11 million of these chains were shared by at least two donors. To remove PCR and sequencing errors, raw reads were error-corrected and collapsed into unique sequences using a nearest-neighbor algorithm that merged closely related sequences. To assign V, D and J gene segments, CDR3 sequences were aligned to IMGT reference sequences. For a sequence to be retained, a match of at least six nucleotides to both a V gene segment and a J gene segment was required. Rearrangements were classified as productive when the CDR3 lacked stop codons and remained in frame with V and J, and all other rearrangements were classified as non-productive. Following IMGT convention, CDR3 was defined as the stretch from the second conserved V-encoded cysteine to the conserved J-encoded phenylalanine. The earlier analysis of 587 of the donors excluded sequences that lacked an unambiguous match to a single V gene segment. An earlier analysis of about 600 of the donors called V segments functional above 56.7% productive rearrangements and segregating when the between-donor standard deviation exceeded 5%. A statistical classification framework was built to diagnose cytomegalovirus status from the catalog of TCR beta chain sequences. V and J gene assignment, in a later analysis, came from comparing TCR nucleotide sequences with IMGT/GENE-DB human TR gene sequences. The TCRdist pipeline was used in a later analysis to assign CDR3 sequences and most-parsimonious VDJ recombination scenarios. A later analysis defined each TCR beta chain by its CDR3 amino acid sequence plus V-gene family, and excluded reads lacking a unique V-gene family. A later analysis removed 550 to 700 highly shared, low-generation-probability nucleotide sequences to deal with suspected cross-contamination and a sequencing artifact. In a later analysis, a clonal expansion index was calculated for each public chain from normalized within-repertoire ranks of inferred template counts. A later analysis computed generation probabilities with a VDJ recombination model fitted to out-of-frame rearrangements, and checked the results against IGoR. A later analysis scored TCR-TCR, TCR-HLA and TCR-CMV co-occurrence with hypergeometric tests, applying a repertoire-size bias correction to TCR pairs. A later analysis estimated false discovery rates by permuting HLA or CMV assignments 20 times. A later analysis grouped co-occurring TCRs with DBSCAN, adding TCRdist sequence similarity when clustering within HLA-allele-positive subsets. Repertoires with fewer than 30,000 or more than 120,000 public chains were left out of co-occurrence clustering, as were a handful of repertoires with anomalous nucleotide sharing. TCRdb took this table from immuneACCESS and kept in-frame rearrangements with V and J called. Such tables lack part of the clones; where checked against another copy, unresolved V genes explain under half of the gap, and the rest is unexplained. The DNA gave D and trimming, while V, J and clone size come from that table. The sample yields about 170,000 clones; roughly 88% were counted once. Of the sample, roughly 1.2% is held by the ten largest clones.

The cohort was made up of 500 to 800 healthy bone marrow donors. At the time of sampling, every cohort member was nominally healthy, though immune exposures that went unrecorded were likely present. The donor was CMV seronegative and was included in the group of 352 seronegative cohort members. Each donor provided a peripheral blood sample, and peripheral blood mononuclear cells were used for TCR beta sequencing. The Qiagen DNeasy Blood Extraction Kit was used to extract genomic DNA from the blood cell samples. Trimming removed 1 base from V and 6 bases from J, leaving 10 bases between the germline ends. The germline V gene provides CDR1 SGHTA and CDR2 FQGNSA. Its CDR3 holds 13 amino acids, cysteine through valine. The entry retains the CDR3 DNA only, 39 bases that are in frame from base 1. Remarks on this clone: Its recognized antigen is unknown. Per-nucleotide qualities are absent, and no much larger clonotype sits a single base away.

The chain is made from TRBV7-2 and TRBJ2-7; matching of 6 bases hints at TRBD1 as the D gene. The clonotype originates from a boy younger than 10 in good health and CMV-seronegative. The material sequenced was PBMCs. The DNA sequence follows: TGTGCCAGCAGCTTAGGGACGGACAGCGAGCAGTACGTC. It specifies CASSLGTDSEQYV.